The 22 T cell receptor beta chains presented below share a single source sample, sequenced in a study of identical twins. TCRdb analysed the 5' RACE reads with MiXCR anew, one entry per CDR3 protein. The data show under 350,000 distinct CDR3 sequences, with 9.5% seen just once and approximately 6.5% held by the top ten. The same sample was also studied in work on yellow fever vaccine responses in identical twins.

The sample taken for sequencing was CD8+ T cells sorted from blood. These receptor sequences come from a young woman in good health.

This clonotype was counted between two and nine times. V usage is TRBV12-3 or TRBV12-4 and J usage is TRBJ2-5; 12 bases align to TRBD1. CDR3 length: 15 amino acids. With 5 bases clipped from V and 5 bases from J, the junction kept 6 bases outside the gene matches. The CDR3 loop reads CASSSRDRGHETQYF. DNA of the CDR3: TGTGCCAGCAGTAGCCGGGACAGGGGGCATGAGACCCAGTACTTC.

This clonotype was seen ten or more times. The chain combines TRBV4-3 with TRBJ2-5; D is unclear. Germline loops: CDR1 LGHNA, CDR2 YSLEER. V lost 0 bases to trimming and J lost 7 bases, with 12 bases between them. This CDR3 region has 14 residues. The CDR3 bases are TGCGCCAGCAGCCAAGATAACCTTGAACGGACCCAGTACTTC. This sequence encodes CASSQDNLERTQYF.

The rearrangement joins TRBV2 to TRBJ2-6; D call uncertain. The CDR3 runs to 16 residues. With 6 bases removed from V and 0 bases from J, the gap between germline ends came to 12 bases. Looked up from germline, CDR1 is SNHLY and CDR2 is FYNNEI. CDR3 protein: CASSVIISSGANVLTF. The CDR3 DNA reads TGTGCCAGCAGCGTAATTATAAGCTCTGGGGCCAACGTCCTGACTTTC.

The rearrangement joins TRBV6-1 to TRBJ2-2; TRBD2 agrees at 8 bases. V dropped 6 bases and J dropped 3; count of bases not matched to a gene: 12. Per germline, CDR1 MNHNS and CDR2 SASEGT. The CDR3 spans 17 residues. CDR3 sequence: CASSDWWTGGDTGELFF. The CDR3 nucleotides read TGTGCCAGCAGCGACTGGTGGACGGGAGGGGACACCGGGGAGCTGTTTTTT.

This clonotype was found a few times. This sequence joins TRBV27 and TRBJ1-1; D might be TRBD1 (6 bases). Between the trimmed V and J ends, which lost 3 bases and 3 bases, there was a span of 8 bases. The germline CDR1 and CDR2 sequences are MNHEY and SMNVEV (reference sequence). This CDR3 is 13 amino acids long. CDR3 loop: CASSFGQHTEAFF. The CDR3 DNA reads as TGTGCCAGCAGTTTCGGACAGCACACTGAAGCTTTCTTT.

This clonotype showed up just a few times. This chain uses TRBV10-3 with TRBJ2-2; TRBD2 aligns across 9 bases. Germline values: CDR1 ENHRY, CDR2 SYGVKD. CDR3 length: 16 amino acids. V trimming: 6 bases; J trimming: 3 bases; junction bases outside the gene matches: 8. The CDR3 sequence: CAIRGGGAMDTGELFF. The DNA for the CDR3 is TGTGCCATCAGAGGCGGGGGGGCCATGGACACCGGGGAGCTGTTTTTT.

Remarks on this clonotype: Germline and junction disagree at one end, which may indicate a read error. V gene TRBV9 combines with J gene TRBJ1-2, with D perhaps TRBD1 (5 bases). From germline, CDR1 is SGDLS and CDR2 YYNGEE. CDR3 length: 14 amino acids. The CDR3 DNA is TGTGCCAGCAGCGTAGGGGATCGGGACTATGTCTACACCTTC. It is translated as CASSVGDRDYVYTF.

This sequence joins TRBV27 and TRBJ2-1; possible D gene TRBD1, 6 bases. Germline CDR1 and CDR2: MNHEY and SMNVEV (reference sequence). The V end lost 4 bases, the J end lost 0 bases, and 13 bases lay between the germline ends. This CDR3 has 16 residues. This chain's CDR3 is CASSWTVPSSYNEQFF. CDR3 coding DNA: TGTGCCAGCAGTTGGACAGTACCTAGCTCCTACAATGAGCAGTTCTTC.

This clonotype was counted many times. The chain joins TRBV7-9 to TRBJ2-2, with a weak D call TRBD1 (6 bases). This CDR3 comprises 14 residues. V was cut by 6 bases and J by 6 bases, with 14 bases left in between. Germline V lookup: CDR1 SEHNR, CDR2 FQNEAQ (reference sequence). CDR3 coding DNA: TGTGCCAGCAGAGATACAGGGTCCTCCGGGGAGCTGTTTTTT. Translating gives CASRDTGSSGELFF.

This clonotype was observed a few times. This chain links TRBV10-3 with TRBJ2-2; 9 nucleotides agree with TRBD1. After removal of 11 bases from V and 3 bases from J, the junction contained 13 bases not matched to a gene. Germline CDR1 and CDR2: ENHRY and SYGVKD. The CDR3 loop spans 16 amino acids. The CDR3 DNA sequence: TGTGCCGTCCCGAAATCAGGGACAGGGTACACCGGGGAGCTGTTTTTT. Its protein is CAVPKSGTGYTGELFF.

The chain links TRBV7-8 to TRBJ2-3; 7 bases are a match to TRBD2. V shed 0 bases, J shed 2 bases, and the junction held 8 bases outside the gene matches. Per the germline V gene, CDR1 is SGHVS and CDR2 is FQNEAQ. CDR3 size: 17 residues. The DNA for the CDR3 is TGTGCCAGCAGCTTAGCGGGAGTAGCGGGTATCACAGATACGCAGTATTTT. It codes for CASSLAGVAGITDTQYF. The complete variable domain, with remaining parts taken from reference TRBV7-8 and TRBJ2-3, reads GAGVSQSPRYKVAKRGQDVALRCDPISGHVSLFWYQQALGQGPEFLTYFQNEAQLDKSGLPSDRFFAERPEGSVSTLKIQRTQQEDSAVYLCASSLAGVAGITDTQYFGPGTRLTVL.

This clonotype was detected a few times. This chain uses TRBV27 with TRBJ1-2; D is undetermined. The CDR3 is made up of 17 amino acids. Germline values: CDR1 MNHEY, CDR2 SMNVEV (reference sequence). V lost 5 bases to trimming and J lost 7 bases, with 26 bases between them. CDR3 sequence: CASSPNIPRESGSGYTF. The CDR3 nucleotides are TGTGCCAGCAGTCCAAACATCCCCCGGGAATCCGGGAGTGGCTACACCTTC.

This clonotype was counted at least ten times. This chain links TRBV3-1 with TRBJ2-3; 11 nucleotides align to TRBD2. This CDR3 has 17 amino acids. Trimming at V came to 1 base and at J to 0 bases, leaving 3 bases not matched to a gene. The germline CDR1 and CDR2 sequences are LGHDT and YNNKEL (reference sequence). The CDR3 here is CASSQVTSGESTDTQYF. Written as DNA, the CDR3 is TGTGCCAGCAGCCAAGTGACTAGCGGGGAAAGCACAGATACGCAGTATTTT.

The chain combines TRBV5-6 with TRBJ2-7; 13 bases align to TRBD2. V shed 4 bases, J shed 3 bases, and the junction held 7 bases outside the gene matches. The CDR3 has 16 residues. Per germline, CDR1 SGHDT and CDR2 YYEEEE. CDR3 DNA: TGTGCCAGCAGCCTGGGACTAGCGGGAACCAACTACGAGCAGTACTTC. Amino acid sequence: CASSLGLAGTNYEQYF.

This clonotype was counted many times. The chain uses TRBV4-3 and TRBJ2-1; 10 bases agree with TRBD1. The ends lost 3 bases at V and 5 bases at J; junction bases unmatched: 4. Germline V gene sequence: CDR1 LGHNA, CDR2 YSLEER. This CDR3 spans 15 amino acids. CDR3 nucleotides: TGCGCCAGCAGCCAGGACAGGGGGTTTAACAATGAGCAGTTCTTC. This sequence encodes CASSQDRGFNNEQFF.

This clonotype was counted between two and nine times. The rearrangement uses TRBV28 and TRBJ2-7, with a possible D match to TRBD2 (5 bases). Germline V gene lookup returns CDR1 MDHEN and CDR2 SYDVKM. CDR3 length: 15 residues. V gave up 4 bases and J gave up 2 bases, with 15 bases separating them. This CDR3 reads CASSSFPGVAYEQYF. The CDR3 DNA reads as TGTGCCAGCAGTTCATTTCCCGGGGTAGCCTACGAGCAGTACTTC. The entire variable domain, with the rest obtained from reference TRBV28 and TRBJ2-7, is as follows: DVKVTQSSRYLVKRTGEKVFLECVQDMDHENMFWYRQDPGLGLRLIYFSYDVKMKEKGDIPEGYSVSREKKERFSLILESASTNQTSMYLCASSSFPGVAYEQYFGPGTRLTVT.

In this sample, this clonotype turned up many times. V and J are TRBV28 and TRBJ2-6; D uncertain. The germline V and J ends were trimmed by 4 bases and 1 base, with 8 bases remaining between them. This CDR3 has 15 residues. Germline assignment: CDR1 MDHEN and CDR2 SYDVKM. For the CDR3, the DNA is TGTGCCAGCAGTTCCTCAGAGTCTGGGGCCAACGTCCTGACTTTC. It encodes CASSSSESGANVLTF.

At least ten counts were recorded for this clonotype. The rearrangement joins TRBV11-1 to TRBJ2-7; TRBD2 agrees at 13 bases. The trim removed 7 bases at V and 5 bases at J, leaving 17 bases unmatched. Per germline, CDR1 SGHAT and CDR2 FQDESV (reference sequence). The CDR3 sequence is 18 residues long. The CDR3 loop is CASIGTSGNSPYIHEQYF. The CDR3 DNA follows: TGTGCCAGCATCGGGACTAGCGGGAATTCACCCTACATCCACGAGCAGTACTTC.

This clonotype was detected many times. V usage is TRBV10-3 and J usage is TRBJ1-2; 10 positions match TRBD1. CDR1 is ENHRY, CDR2 SYGVKD, per germline. Unmatched junction bases numbered 3, after V lost 4 bases and J lost 4 bases. The CDR3 is 14 residues long. The CDR3 DNA follows: TGTGCCATCAGTGCGGGACAGGGGATCTATGGCTACACCTTC. It yields the protein CAISAGQGIYGYTF.

The rearrangement uses TRBV24-1 and TRBJ2-7, with TRBD1 matching over 7 bases. CDR3 length: 13 residues. Germline CDR1 and CDR2: KGHDR and SFDVKD. The V gene end was trimmed by 10 bases and the J gene end by 2 bases; junction bases not matched to a gene: 7. The CDR3 nucleotides read TGTGCCACTTCAGGACAGGATCCCTACGAGCAGTACTTC. Its protein is CATSGQDPYEQYF.

This clonotype was seen more than once but under ten times. The chain is built from TRBV7-8 and TRBJ2-7; D possibly corresponds to TRBD1 (5 bases). The V gene lost 6 bases and the J gene lost 2 bases, with 17 bases spanning the gap. Germline V gene sequence: CDR1 SGHVS, CDR2 FQNEAQ. This CDR3 is 15 amino acids long. In DNA, the CDR3 is TGTGCCAGCAGATCCGGTGGCACAGGTACCTACGAGCAGTACTTC. As protein: CASRSGGTGTYEQYF.

In this sample, this clonotype turned up a few times. The chain employs TRBV9 and TRBJ2-2; D assignment may be TRBD1 or TRBD2 (6 bases each). Germline CDR1 and CDR2: SGDLS and YYNGEE. The CDR3 runs to 14 residues. V was cut by 7 bases and J by 4 bases, with 14 bases left in between. DNA of the CDR3: TGTGCCAGCTCCCTTTGGGGGGCCACCGGGGAGCTGTTTTTT. This gives the protein CASSLWGATGELFF.